The sequence of this T cell receptor beta chain was determined in a study of blood T cells in healthy people across ages. Study-wide background: Per two T cells, about one barcoded beta molecule was captured through template switching.

With a J-beta primer mix and a sample-barcoded 5' primer, a second PCR ran about 7 to 11 cycles. Tagging of each cDNA molecule was performed by a template-switch adaptor with 12 random nucleotides. TCRdb called the 5' RACE reads again in MiXCR, with one record for every CDR3 protein. The sample yields 1.5 million to 2 million distinct CDR3 sequences, 34% seen once. Germline V gene lookup returns CDR1 SGHRS and CDR2 YFSETQ. The CDR3 is 16 amino acids. The V and J ends lost 4 bases and 0 bases, in that order; junction bases with no gene match: 9. General study points: Unsorted PBMCs prevented conclusive naive versus antigen-experienced comparison.

This clonotype was seen a handful of times. Its antigen remains unknown. The TCR originated in a woman aged 30 to 39 in good health. What was sequenced was blood. V is TRBV5-1 and J is TRBJ2-7; 8 bases are shared with TRBD2. CDR3 sequence reads: CASSIRSGSFSYEQYF. In DNA, the CDR3 is TGCGCCAGCAGCATACGGAGCGGGAGCTTCTCCTACGAGCAGTACTTC.